The 5 T cell receptor beta chains reported below all come from one sample, sequenced in a study of blood T cell repertoires in COVID-19. Sequencing was performed with immunoSEQ multiplex PCR; in TCRdb, only in-frame clones are kept and a portion is missing. The sample yields over 150,000 clones, roughly 84% seen once. The specimen was PBMCs or T cells enriched from blood (not recorded which). All receptors come from a man aged 40-49 years who had recovered from COVID-19.

The CDR3 spells CASRSGTGDSSNYGYTF. In DNA, the CDR3 is TGTGCCAGCAGGTCCGGGACAGGGGACTCTTCTAACTATGGCTACACCTTC. The chain uses TRBV6-4 and TRBJ1-2; 10 bases fit TRBD1. V shed 6 bases, J shed 0 bases, and the junction held 10 bases outside the gene matches. The germline CDR1 and CDR2 sequences are MRHNA and SNTAGT. This CDR3 comprises 17 residues.

The chain recombines TRBV6-5 with TRBJ1-2; D not resolved. The germline V gene encodes CDR1 MNHEY and CDR2 SVGAGI. V lost 2 bases, J lost 1 base, and 5 bases lay in between. The CDR3 consists of 13 residues. Here the CDR3 reads CASSYTGNYGYTF. The CDR3 region has the DNA TGTGCCAGCAGTTACACGGGTAACTATGGCTACACCTTC.

CDR3 region: CASSLRGDEKLFF. DNA of the CDR3: TGTGCCAGCAGCTTGAGGGGTGATGAAAAACTGTTTTTT. The chain links TRBV5-6 to TRBJ1-4; TRBD1 might be the D (5 bases). Between the trimmed V and J ends, which lost 1 base and 6 bases, there was a span of 7 bases. The CDR3 totals 13 residues. Germline CDR1 and CDR2: SGHDT and YYEEEE.

The genes are TRBV28 and TRBJ2-7, with D uncertain. Germline CDR1 is MDHEN and CDR2 is SYDVKM. V was clipped by 1 base and J by 0 bases, with 10 bases between them. CDR3 length equals 15 residues. This CDR3 reads CASSLYGGSSYEQYF. The CDR3 nucleotides read TGTGCCAGCAGTTTATATGGCGGTAGCTCCTACGAGCAGTACTTC.

This clone was counted a few times. The chain links TRBV6-1 to TRBJ2-6, with D possibly TRBD2 on 6 matching bases. Trimming shortened V by 0 bases and J by 2 bases, and 8 bases separated the two germline ends. This CDR3 region has 16 residues. The germline V gene has CDR1 MNHNS and CDR2 SASEGT. CDR3 nucleotides: TGTGCCAGCAGTGAAGCTGGAGGGGCTGGGGCCAACGTCCTGACTTTC. Its protein is CASSEAGGAGANVLTF.